The 28 T cell receptor beta chains reported below all come from one sample, sequenced in a study of T cell responses to AZD1222 COVID-19 vaccine. TCRdb keeps only in-frame clones here, not all; method: immunoSEQ multiplex PCR. This table has about 100,000 clones, roughly 84% appearing once. The sample was peripheral blood, taken on day 0 of AZD1222 vaccination. Receptors were obtained from an adult in good health.

The rearrangement uses TRBV7-8 and TRBJ2-1; D gene uncertain. Per the germline V gene, CDR1 is SGHVS and CDR2 is FQNEAQ. The CDR3 covers 16 residues. The V end was cut by 5 bases, the J end by 3 bases, with 17 bases between. The CDR3 DNA sequence: TGTGCCAGCAGCGCGAGAGTAAGCGCCTTCTACAATGAGCAGTTCTTC. Protein product: CASSARVSAFYNEQFF.

V gene TRBV28 combines with J gene TRBJ2-5; D unclear. The CDR3 has 14 residues. V was pared by 5 bases and J by 4 bases, with 14 bases between. In germline, CDR1 is MDHEN, CDR2 SYDVKM. CDR3 in DNA: TGTGCCAGCAGTGCATATACCTGGGGAGAGACCCAGTACTTC. Translated: CASSAYTWGETQYF.

This clone was observed once. The gene calls are TRBV28 and TRBJ1-5; no reliable D call. CDR1 and CDR2 from the germline V gene are MDHEN and SYDVKM. Deletions cut 3 bases from V and 7 bases from J, with 7 bases between. The CDR3 has 12 amino acids. The CDR3 sequence: CASSFRRQPQHF. The CDR3 DNA is TGTGCCAGCAGTTTTCGAAGGCAGCCCCAGCATTTT.

The chain is built from TRBV5-6 and TRBJ1-2; the D is unclear. Deletions cut 0 bases from V and 6 bases from J, with 12 bases between. The CDR3 totals 14 residues. Germline V gives CDR1 SGHDT, CDR2 YYEEEE. For the CDR3, the DNA is TGTGCCAGCAGCTTGGCCTTCCCAGCCCATGGCTACACCTTC. It codes for CASSLAFPAHGYTF.

The chain uses TRBV7-9 and TRBJ1-4; 7 bases line up with TRBD1. V was clipped by 5 bases and J by 8 bases; unmatched bases: 5. Germline V gene data show CDR1 as SEHNR and CDR2 as FQNEAQ (reference sequence). This CDR3 region has 13 residues. The CDR3 region is CASSPGQLEKLFF. The CDR3 DNA sequence: TGTGCCAGCAGCCCGGGACAGCTCGAAAAACTGTTTTTT.

The chain recombines TRBV4-1 with TRBJ2-5; TRBD2 aligns across 10 bases. CDR3 length equals 17 residues. Germline V CDR1 and CDR2: MGHRA, YSYEKL. V lost 2 bases to trimming and J lost 4 bases; unmatched junction nucleotides: 10. CDR3 DNA: TGCGCCAGCAGCCAAACCCCTCTAGCGGGGGCCCGAGAGACCCAGTACTTC. It is translated as CASSQTPLAGARETQYF.

CDR3 DNA: TGTGCCAGCAGTTACGCGGAGAACACTGAAGCTTTCTTT. Residues: CASSYAENTEAFF. The chain has TRBV6-5 and TRBJ1-1; D uncertain. CDR1 and CDR2 from the germline V gene are MNHEY and SVGAGI. This CDR3 spans 13 amino acids. V was clipped by 2 bases and J by 1 base, with 5 bases between them.

This chain joins TRBV7-2 and TRBJ1-5; the D is unclear. The V and J ends lost 1 base and 5 bases respectively, with 15 bases between them. This CDR3 spans 16 amino acids. Germline lookup yields CDR1 SGHTA and CDR2 FQGNSA. The CDR3 sequence is CASSLGRSLGDQPQHF. The CDR3 DNA reads as TGTGCCAGCAGCTTAGGGAGGAGCCTCGGAGATCAGCCCCAGCATTTT. Looking up the rest from reference TRBV7-2 and TRBJ1-5 gives the full variable domain: GAGVSQSPSNKVTEKGKDVELRCDPISGHTALYWYRQSLGQGLEFLIYFQGNSAPDKSGLPSDRFSAERTGGSVSTLTIQRTQQEDSAVYLCASSLGRSLGDQPQHFGDGTRLSIL.

The chain carries TRBV30 and TRBJ1-2, with TRBD1 matching over 7 bases. Germline V lookup: CDR1 GTSNPN, CDR2 SVGIG (reference sequence). This CDR3 has 12 residues. Unmatched junction bases numbered 3, after V lost 8 bases and J lost 0 bases. Here the CDR3 reads CARGQSNYGYTF. In DNA form, the CDR3 reads TGTGCCCGGGGACAGTCTAACTATGGCTACACCTTC.

The chain links TRBV5-1 to TRBJ2-7; 11 bases line up with TRBD2. V lost 4 bases to trimming and J lost 4 bases; unmatched junction nucleotides: 7. Germline V gene lookup returns CDR1 SGHRS and CDR2 YFSETQ. The CDR3 spans 15 residues. The CDR3 protein is CASSPTSGSTYEQYF. For the CDR3, the DNA is TGCGCCAGCAGCCCAACTAGCGGGAGCACGTACGAGCAGTACTTC.

This chain connects TRBV14 to TRBJ1-4; D ambiguous. CDR1 and CDR2 (germline): SGHDN, FVKESK. V lost 0 bases to trimming and J lost 7 bases, with 9 bases between them. This CDR3 comprises 14 residues. DNA for the CDR3: TGTGCCAGCAGCCAAGAGTCTGACGTTGAAAAACTGTTTTTT. Amino acid sequence: CASSQESDVEKLFF.

This clone was observed once. The genes are TRBV27 and TRBJ2-3; tentatively, D is TRBD1 or TRBD2 (5 bases each). This CDR3 spans 15 amino acids. V lost 6 bases to trimming and J lost 0 bases, with 13 bases between them. CDR1 is MNHEY, CDR2 SMNVEV, per germline (reference sequence). CDR3 DNA sequence: TGTGCCAGCAGCCTCGGGACGCCTAGCACAGATACGCAGTATTTT. It specifies CASSLGTPSTDTQYF.

This chain joins TRBV24-1 and TRBJ1-2; D call uncertain. Germline assignment: CDR1 KGHDR and CDR2 SFDVKD. This CDR3 has 12 amino acids. V was shortened by 5 bases and J by 3 bases, with 6 bases between the two germline ends. The CDR3 coding sequence is TGTGCCACCAGTGCCGGGGACTATGGCTACACCTTC. Translation: CATSAGDYGYTF.

CDR3 amino acids: CASSFSYRGTGELFF. CDR3 nucleotide sequence: TGTGCCAGCAGCTTCTCTTACAGGGGAACCGGGGAGCTGTTTTTT. V is TRBV11-2 and J is TRBJ2-2; 7 positions agree with TRBD1. The trim removed 3 bases at V and 5 bases at J, leaving 6 bases unmatched. The CDR3 sequence is 15 residues long. Per germline, CDR1 SGHAT and CDR2 FQNNGV.

The chain couples TRBV4-2 to TRBJ1-3; D gene ambiguous. Trimming took 4 bases from V and 11 from J, leaving 15 bases between them. Germline V gene sequence: CDR1 LGHNA, CDR2 YNFKEQ. The CDR3 spans 13 residues. CDR3 residues: CASSPRTEGAIYF. The DNA for the CDR3 is TGTGCCAGCAGCCCTCGGACCGAGGGAGCCATATATTTT.

The V call is TRBV18, the J call TRBJ1-5; D remains ambiguous. Germline lookup yields CDR1 KGHSH and CDR2 LQKENI. The CDR3 totals 14 residues. V was trimmed by 3 bases and J by 1 base, leaving 7 bases between them. The CDR3 nucleotides are TGTGCCAGCTCACCCTCGGACAGCAATCAGCCCCAGCATTTT. It codes for CASSPSDSNQPQHF.

J is TRBJ1-1 and V is TRBV28, with D maybe TRBD1 (6 bases). V shed 6 bases and J shed 8 bases, with 22 bases lying between them. Per the germline V gene, CDR1 is MDHEN and CDR2 is SYDVKM. The CDR3 runs to 15 residues. The CDR3: CASRTQRTRGGEAFF. The CDR3 DNA reads as TGTGCCAGCAGAACCCAAAGGACCAGGGGCGGGGAAGCTTTCTTT. The full variable domain, its missing parts supplied by reference TRBV28 and TRBJ1-1, is DVKVTQSSRYLVKRTGEKVFLECVQDMDHENMFWYRQDPGLGLRLIYFSYDVKMKEKGDIPEGYSVSREKKERFSLILESASTNQTSMYLCASRTQRTRGGEAFFGQGTRLTVV.

The chain recombines TRBV4-3 with TRBJ2-4; the D gene is possibly TRBD2 (6 bases). Germline loops: CDR1 LGHNA, CDR2 YSLEER. The germline V and J ends were trimmed by 0 bases and 5 bases, with 14 bases remaining between them. This CDR3 contains 16 residues. CDR3 in DNA: TGCGCCAGCAGCCAAGAACTCCCGGGAGCGGAAAACATTCAGTACTTC. Translation gives CASSQELPGAENIQYF.

The chain carries TRBV2 and TRBJ1-1, with D maybe TRBD1 (6 bases). V lost 2 bases, J lost 1 base, and 14 bases lay in between. CDR1 is SNHLY and CDR2 is FYNNEI in the germline V gene. This CDR3 has 16 amino acids. As DNA, the CDR3 is TGTGCCAGCAGTGAATACGCCGGGGGACAGAACACTGAAGCTTTCTTT. This translates into CASSEYAGGQNTEAFF. Variable domain in full (rest from reference TRBV2 and TRBJ1-1): EPEVTQTPSHQVTQMGQEVILRCVPISNHLYFYWYRQILGQKVEFLVSFYNNEISEKSEIFDDQFSVERPDGSNFTLKIRSTKLEDSAMYFCASSEYAGGQNTEAFFGQGTRLTVV.

V usage is TRBV5-1 and J usage is TRBJ1-4; D possibly corresponds to TRBD1 (5 bases). V was pared by 6 bases and J by 4 bases, with 13 bases between. CDR3 size: 14 residues. Germline lookup yields CDR1 SGHRS and CDR2 YFSETQ. The CDR3, as DNA: TGCGCCAGCAAGGTGGGACCCCTTAATGAAAAACTGTTTTTT. Translated: CASKVGPLNEKLFF.

The V and J genes are TRBV14 and TRBJ2-3; TRBD2 might be the D (5 bases). This CDR3 spans 14 amino acids. Per the germline V gene, CDR1 is SGHDN and CDR2 is FVKESK. V lost 0 bases to trimming and J lost 3 bases, with 7 bases between them. This chain's CDR3 is CASSQERATDTQYF. CDR3 coding DNA: TGTGCCAGCAGCCAAGAGCGGGCGACAGATACGCAGTATTTT.

V is TRBV7-9 and J is TRBJ1-2; maybe TRBD1 (5 bases). Germline V gives CDR1 SEHNR, CDR2 FQNEAQ (reference sequence). V lost 2 bases, J lost 7 bases, and 8 bases lay in between. This CDR3 comprises 12 residues. CDR3 coding DNA: TGTGCCAGCAGCTTATTTGGGGGTGGCTACACCTTC. Translated: CASSLFGGGYTF.

The chain links TRBV25-1 to TRBJ1-3; D unclear. Germline V gene data show CDR1 as MGHDK and CDR2 as SYGVNS. The CDR3 is made up of 14 amino acids. Trimming removed 2 bases at V and 0 bases at J, with 5 bases between. CDR3 DNA sequence: TGTGCCAGCAGTGAACAGAGCTCTGGAAACACCATATATTTT. Translation: CASSEQSSGNTIYF.

The chain uses TRBV19 and TRBJ1-4; possibly TRBD1 for D (5 bases). V was clipped by 1 base and J by 5 bases, with 11 bases between them. The CDR3 totals 15 residues. Germline V CDR1 and CDR2: LNHDA, SQIVND (reference sequence). As DNA, the CDR3 is TGTGCCAGTAGTATAGGGGGCAGGATCAATGAAAAACTGTTTTTT. Protein product: CASSIGGRINEKLFF.

The chain carries TRBV7-9 and TRBJ2-3, with D perhaps TRBD1 or TRBD2 (5 bases each). The germline V gene encodes CDR1 SEHNR and CDR2 FQNEAQ (reference sequence). CDR3 length: 13 amino acids. With 1 base removed from V and 5 bases from J, the gap between germline ends came to 7 bases. The CDR3 sequence is CASSLGGLDTQYF. CDR3 DNA: TGTGCCAGCAGCTTAGGGGGGTTAGATACGCAGTATTTT.

This clone was counted many times. J is TRBJ1-1 and V is TRBV28; the D gene is possibly TRBD1 (6 bases). The CDR3 totals 15 residues. The germline V gene encodes CDR1 MDHEN and CDR2 SYDVKM. V lost 7 bases to trimming and J lost 3 bases, with 18 bases between them. The CDR3 protein is CASTLRDRYDTEAFF. DNA for the CDR3: TGTGCCAGCACCTTGAGAGACAGGTATGACACTGAAGCTTTCTTT.

The chain joins TRBV21-1 to TRBJ1-5. TRBV21-1 is a pseudogene segment. The CDR3 has 15 residues. The CDR3 coding sequence is TGTGCCAGCAGCAAGGGGGGAGCTCCTGATCAGCCCCAGCATTTT. Its protein is CASSKGGAPDQPQHF.

J is TRBJ1-5 and V is TRBV28, with D possibly TRBD1 on 6 matching bases. The germline gives CDR1 MDHEN, CDR2 SYDVKM. The CDR3 consists of 15 residues. Trimming removed 6 bases at V and 4 bases at J, with 16 bases between. Written as DNA, the CDR3 is TGTGCCAGCAGATCCCCTACAGGGATAAATCAGCCCCAGCATTTT. Residues: CASRSPTGINQPQHF.